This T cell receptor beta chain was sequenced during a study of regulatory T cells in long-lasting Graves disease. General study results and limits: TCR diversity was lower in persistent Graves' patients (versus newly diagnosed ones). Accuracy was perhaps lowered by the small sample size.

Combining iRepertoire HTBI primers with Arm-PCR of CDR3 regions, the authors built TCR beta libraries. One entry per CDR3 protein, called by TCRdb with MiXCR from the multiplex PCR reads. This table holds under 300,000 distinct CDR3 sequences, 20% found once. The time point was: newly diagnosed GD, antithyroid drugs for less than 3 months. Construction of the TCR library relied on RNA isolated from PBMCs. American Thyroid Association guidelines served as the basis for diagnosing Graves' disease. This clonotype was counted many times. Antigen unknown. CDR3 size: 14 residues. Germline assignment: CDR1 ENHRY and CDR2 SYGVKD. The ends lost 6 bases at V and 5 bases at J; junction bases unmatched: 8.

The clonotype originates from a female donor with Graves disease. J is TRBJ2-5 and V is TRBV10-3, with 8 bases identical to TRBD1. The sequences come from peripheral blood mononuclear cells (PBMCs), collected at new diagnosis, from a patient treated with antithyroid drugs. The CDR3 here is CAISQGASSETQYF. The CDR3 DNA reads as TGTGCCATCAGCCAGGGGGCGAGTAGCGAGACCCAGTACTTC.